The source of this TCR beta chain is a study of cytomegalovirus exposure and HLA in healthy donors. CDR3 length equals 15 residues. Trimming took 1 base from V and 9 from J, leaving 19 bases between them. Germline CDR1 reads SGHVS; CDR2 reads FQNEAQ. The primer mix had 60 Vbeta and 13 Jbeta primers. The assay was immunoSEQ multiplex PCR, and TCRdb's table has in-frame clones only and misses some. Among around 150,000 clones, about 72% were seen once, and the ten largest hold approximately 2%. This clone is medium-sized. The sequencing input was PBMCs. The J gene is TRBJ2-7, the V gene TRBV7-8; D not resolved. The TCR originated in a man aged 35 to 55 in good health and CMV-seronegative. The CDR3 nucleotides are TGTGCCAGCAGCTTAGTACCCCAGTCCCCACATGCGCAGTACTTC. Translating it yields CASSLVPQSPHAQYF.